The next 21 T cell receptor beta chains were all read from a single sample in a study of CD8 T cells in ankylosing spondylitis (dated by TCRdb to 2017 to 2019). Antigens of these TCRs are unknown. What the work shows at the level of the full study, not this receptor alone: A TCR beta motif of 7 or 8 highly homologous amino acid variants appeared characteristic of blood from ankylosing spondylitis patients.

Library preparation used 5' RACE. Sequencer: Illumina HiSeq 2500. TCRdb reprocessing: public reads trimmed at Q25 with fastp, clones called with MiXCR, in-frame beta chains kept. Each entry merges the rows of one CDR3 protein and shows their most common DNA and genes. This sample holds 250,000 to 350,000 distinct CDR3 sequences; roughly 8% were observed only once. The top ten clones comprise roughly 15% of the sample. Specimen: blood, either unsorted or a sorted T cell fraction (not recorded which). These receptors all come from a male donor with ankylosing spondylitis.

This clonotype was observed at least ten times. In nucleotides, the CDR3 is TGTGCCAGCAGCCCAGACACCTACAATGAGCAGTTCTTC. It is translated as CASSPDTYNEQFF. V usage is TRBV12-3 or TRBV12-4 and J usage is TRBJ2-1, with D hard to call. V lost 6 bases, J lost 2 bases, and 8 bases lay in between. The CDR3 runs 13 residues.

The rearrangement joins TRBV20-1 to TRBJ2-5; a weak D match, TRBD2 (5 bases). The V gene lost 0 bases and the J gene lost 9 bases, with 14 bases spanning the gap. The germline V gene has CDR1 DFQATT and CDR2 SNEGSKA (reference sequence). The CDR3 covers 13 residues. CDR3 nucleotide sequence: TGCAGTGCTAGAGAAAGCTGGGGAGTGGCCCAGTACTTC. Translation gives CSARESWGVAQYF.

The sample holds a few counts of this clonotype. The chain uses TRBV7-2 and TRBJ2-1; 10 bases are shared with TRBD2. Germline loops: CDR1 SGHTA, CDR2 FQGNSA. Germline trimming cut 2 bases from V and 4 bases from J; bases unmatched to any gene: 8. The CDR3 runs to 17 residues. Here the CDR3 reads CASSLRTSGMGYNEQFF. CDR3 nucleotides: TGTGCCAGCAGCTTACGAACTAGCGGGATGGGGTACAATGAGCAGTTCTTC.

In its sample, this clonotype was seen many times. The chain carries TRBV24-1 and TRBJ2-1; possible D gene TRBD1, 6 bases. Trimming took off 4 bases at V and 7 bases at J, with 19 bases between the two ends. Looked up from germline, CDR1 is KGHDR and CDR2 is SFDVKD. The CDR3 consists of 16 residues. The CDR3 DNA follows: TGTGCCACCAGTGACATACCGGGACAAGGGTGGAATGAGCAGTTCTTC. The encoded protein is CATSDIPGQGWNEQFF.

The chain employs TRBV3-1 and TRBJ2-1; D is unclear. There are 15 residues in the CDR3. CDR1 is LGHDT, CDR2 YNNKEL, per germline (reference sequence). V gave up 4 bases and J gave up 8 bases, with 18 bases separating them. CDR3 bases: TGTGCCAGCAGCCCCGGCCGTGGGGTCTGGGATGAGCAGTTCTTC. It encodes CASSPGRGVWDEQFF.

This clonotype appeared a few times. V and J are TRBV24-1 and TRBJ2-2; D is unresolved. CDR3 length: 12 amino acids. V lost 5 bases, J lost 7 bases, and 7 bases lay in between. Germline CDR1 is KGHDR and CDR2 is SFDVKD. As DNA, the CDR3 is TGTGCCACCAGTGCTCGCCTCGGGGAGCTGTTTTTT. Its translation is CATSARLGELFF.

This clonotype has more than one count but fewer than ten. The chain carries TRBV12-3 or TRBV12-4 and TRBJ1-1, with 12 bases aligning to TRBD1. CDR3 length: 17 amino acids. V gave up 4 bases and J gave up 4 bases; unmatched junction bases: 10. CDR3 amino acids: CASSSGQGASLVTEAFF. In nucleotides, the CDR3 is TGTGCCAGCAGTTCGGGACAGGGGGCGTCATTAGTCACTGAAGCTTTCTTT.

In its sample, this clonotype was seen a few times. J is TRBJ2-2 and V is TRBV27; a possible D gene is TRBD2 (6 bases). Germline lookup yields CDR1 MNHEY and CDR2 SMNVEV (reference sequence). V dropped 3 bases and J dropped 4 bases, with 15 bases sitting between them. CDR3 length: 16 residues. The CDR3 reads CASSFGDGGVTGELFF. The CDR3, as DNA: TGTGCCAGCAGTTTTGGGGACGGGGGTGTCACCGGGGAGCTGTTTTTT.

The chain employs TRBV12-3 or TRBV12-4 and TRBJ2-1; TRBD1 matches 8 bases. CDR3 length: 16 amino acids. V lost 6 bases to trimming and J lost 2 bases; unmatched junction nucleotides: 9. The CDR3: CASSNDGQGAYNEQFF. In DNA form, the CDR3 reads TGTGCCAGCAGCAACGACGGACAGGGAGCCTACAATGAGCAGTTCTTC.

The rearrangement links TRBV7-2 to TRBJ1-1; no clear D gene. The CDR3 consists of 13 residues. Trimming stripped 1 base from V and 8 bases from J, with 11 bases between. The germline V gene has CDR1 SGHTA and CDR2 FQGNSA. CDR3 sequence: CASSLVHRVEAFF. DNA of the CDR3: TGTGCCAGCAGCTTAGTCCACCGAGTAGAAGCTTTCTTT.

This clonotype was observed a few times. Here the CDR3 reads CASRKLPDRKQNTEAFF. The CDR3 region has the DNA TGTGCCAGCAGGAAACTACCCGACAGGAAACAAAACACTGAAGCTTTCTTT. The chain joins TRBV6-1 to TRBJ1-1; TRBD1 is a possible D gene (6 bases). This CDR3 comprises 17 residues. Trimming stripped 6 bases from V and 2 bases from J, with 22 bases between. In germline, CDR1 is MNHNS, CDR2 SASEGT.

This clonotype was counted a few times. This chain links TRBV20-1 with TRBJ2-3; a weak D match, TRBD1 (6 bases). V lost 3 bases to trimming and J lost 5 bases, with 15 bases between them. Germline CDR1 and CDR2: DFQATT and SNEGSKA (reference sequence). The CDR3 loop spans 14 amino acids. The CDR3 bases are TGCAGTGCTAGGAGGGGGTATGCGAAAGATACGCAGTATTTT. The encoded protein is CSARRGYAKDTQYF.

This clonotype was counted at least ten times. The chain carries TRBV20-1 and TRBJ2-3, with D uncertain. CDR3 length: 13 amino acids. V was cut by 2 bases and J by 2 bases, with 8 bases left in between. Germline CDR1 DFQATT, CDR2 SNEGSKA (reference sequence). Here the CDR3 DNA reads TGCAGTGCTAGACGCGAGACCACAGATACGCAGTATTTT. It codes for CSARRETTDTQYF.

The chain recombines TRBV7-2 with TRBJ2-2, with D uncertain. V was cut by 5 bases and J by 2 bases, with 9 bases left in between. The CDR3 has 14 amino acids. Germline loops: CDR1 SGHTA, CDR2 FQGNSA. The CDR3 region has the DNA TGTGCCAGCAGCCCCCGTTACAACACCGGGGAGCTGTTTTTT. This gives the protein CASSPRYNTGELFF.

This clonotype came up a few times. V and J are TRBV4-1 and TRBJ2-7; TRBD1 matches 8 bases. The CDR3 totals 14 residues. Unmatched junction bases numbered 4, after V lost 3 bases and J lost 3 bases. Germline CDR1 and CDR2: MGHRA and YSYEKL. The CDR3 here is CASSHGQGYYEQYF. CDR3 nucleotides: TGCGCCAGCAGCCATGGACAGGGCTACTACGAGCAGTACTTC.

CDR3 sequence (DNA): TGCAGCGTTGAAGATCCTGGGCTAGCTATCTACGAGCAGTACTTC. This translates into CSVEDPGLAIYEQYF. This chain connects TRBV29-1 to TRBJ2-7, with D perhaps matching TRBD2 (5 bases). Between the trimmed V and J ends, which lost 0 bases and 3 bases, there was a span of 15 bases. The germline V gene encodes CDR1 SQVTM and CDR2 ANQGSEA. The CDR3 consists of 15 residues.

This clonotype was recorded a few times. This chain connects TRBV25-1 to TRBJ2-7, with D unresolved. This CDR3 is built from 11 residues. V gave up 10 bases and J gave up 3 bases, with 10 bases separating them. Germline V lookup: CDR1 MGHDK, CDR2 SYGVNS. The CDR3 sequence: CATQLIYEQYF. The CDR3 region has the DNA TGTGCCACCCAGTTGATCTACGAGCAGTACTTC.

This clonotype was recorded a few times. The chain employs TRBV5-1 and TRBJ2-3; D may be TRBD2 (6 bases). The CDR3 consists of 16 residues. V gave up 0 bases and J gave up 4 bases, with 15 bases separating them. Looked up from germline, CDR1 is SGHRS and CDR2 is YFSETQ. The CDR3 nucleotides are TGCGCCAGCAGCTTGGTTGGAGGGGTATATGCAGATACGCAGTATTTT. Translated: CASSLVGGVYADTQYF. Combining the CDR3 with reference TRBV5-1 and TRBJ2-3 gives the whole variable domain KAGVTQTPRYLIKTRGQQVTLSCSPISGHRSVSWYQQTPGQGLQFLFEYFSETQRNKGNFPGRFSGRQFSNSRSEMNVSTLELGDSALYLCASSLVGGVYADTQYFGPGTRLTVL.

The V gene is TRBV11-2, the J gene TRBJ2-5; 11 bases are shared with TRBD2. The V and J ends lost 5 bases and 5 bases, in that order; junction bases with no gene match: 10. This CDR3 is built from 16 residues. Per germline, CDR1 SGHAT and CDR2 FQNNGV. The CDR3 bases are TGTGCCAGCAGCCCATCGGGACTAGCGGATCGGGAGACCCAGTACTTC. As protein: CASSPSGLADRETQYF.

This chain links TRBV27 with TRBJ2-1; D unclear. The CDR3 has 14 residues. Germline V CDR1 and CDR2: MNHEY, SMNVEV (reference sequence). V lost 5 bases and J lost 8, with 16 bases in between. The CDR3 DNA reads TGTGCCAGCAGTAATTTAGGCCGAAGAGATGAGCAGTTCTTC. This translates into CASSNLGRRDEQFF.

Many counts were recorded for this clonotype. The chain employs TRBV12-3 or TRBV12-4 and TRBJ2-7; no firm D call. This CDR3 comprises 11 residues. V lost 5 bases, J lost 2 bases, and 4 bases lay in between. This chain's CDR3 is CASSDPYEQYF. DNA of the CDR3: TGTGCCAGCAGTGACCCCTACGAGCAGTACTTC.